This TCR beta chain originates from a study of early T cells in non-severe SARS-CoV-2 infection. In the study overall: Sequencing targeted bulk RNA from unsorted whole blood, leaving chains unpaired.

V was trimmed by 6 bases and J by 6 bases, leaving 14 bases between them. The CDR3 is made up of 13 amino acids. This clonotype was seen ten or more times. The antigen is not known. Molecules of cDNA were individually given unique molecular identifiers that were attached to them. TCRdb re-called the 5' RACE reads through MiXCR, storing one row per CDR3 protein. Among under 100,000 distinct CDR3 sequences, 11% were seen once, and the ten largest hold roughly 5%. Study observations and caveats: Clonotype matching in VDJdb favored anti-spike CD8 responses and did not capture private and CD4 specificities.

The TCR sequence derives from an adult who was a healthcare worker with PCR-confirmed SARS-CoV-2 infection or an uninfected control (not recorded which). Sequencing was done on a sample of whole blood. The chain is built from TRBV12-3 or TRBV12-4 and TRBJ1-2; the D gene is possibly TRBD1 (6 bases). The CDR3 sequence is CASREGQKDGYTF. CDR3 DNA: TGTGCCAGCAGGGAAGGACAGAAAGATGGCTACACCTTC.